This T cell receptor (beta chain) emerged from a study of cytomegalovirus exposure and HLA in healthy donors. Study context: Sequencing of about 179 million T cells in an earlier analysis found 100 million to 140 million unique TCR beta sequences.

In the PCR, 60 Vbeta and 13 Jbeta primers were used. Profiling relied on immunoSEQ multiplex PCR, and the TCRdb table lists in-frame clones only, not all of them. The sample table sets out 150,000 to 250,000 clones. Looked up from germline, CDR1 is SEHNR and CDR2 is FQNEAQ (reference sequence). The CDR3 sequence is 19 residues long. Trimming cost V 8 bases and J 5 bases; bases outside gene matches: 24. This chain connects TRBV7-9 to TRBJ1-1; 9 bases match TRBD1. The TCR was taken from a boy between 10 and 17 years old in good health and CMV-seronegative. Sequencing used PBMCs. CDR3 sequence reads: CASPPITGTGPFLGTEAFF. In nucleotides, the CDR3 is TGTGCCAGCCCACCTATAACCGGGACAGGGCCCTTCTTGGGGACTGAAGCTTTCTTT.